This T cell receptor (beta chain) was retrieved from a study of identical twins (dated by TCRdb to between 2015 and 2016). Context from the whole study: TCR alpha and beta repertoires from monozygotic twins, unrelated adults of various ages and cord blood were deep-sequenced to test whether fetal clonotypes persist. Replicate twin experiments were performed at different times using different library preparation protocols to rule out contamination.

CDR1 and CDR2 were assigned from the germline V gene (reference sequence) as DFQATT and SNEGSKA. Germline trimming: 3 bases from V, 7 bases from J; junction bases outside gene matches: 11. There are 15 amino acids in the CDR3, from cysteine to phenylalanine inclusive. Left in the record is the CDR3 DNA by itself, 45 bases read in frame from the first base. Turning to this clonotype: Its binding antigen is unknown. No much larger clonotype is one base removed from it; base qualities were not supplied.

Only healthy Caucasian donors were included. Overall results and qualifications from the work: Recombination models systematically underestimated out-of-frame TCR alpha sharing in monozygotic twins but agreed with sharing between unrelated individuals. Fewer insertions were carried by abundant cord blood beta clonotypes, a similar but weaker trend appeared in young adult naive repertoires, and no such trend appeared in memory repertoires. A weaker excess of twin sharing was found in beta out-of-frame sequences because the signal-to-noise ratio was lowered by fewer shared sequences. Out-of-frame TCR alpha sequences shared between twins showed an excess of low generation-probability sequences compared with coincidental sharing between unrelated individuals. Because the same donors could not be followed over many years, the conclusions depended on cross-sectional statistical analysis. Zero-insertion analyses could be partly confounded by invariant T cells such as MAIT and iNKT, although diverse VJ usage argued against such confounding for most clonotypes.

The library came from 5' RACE. The instrument was an Illumina HiSeq 2000. Template switching added a universal primer binding site, and the final cDNA carried a unique molecular identifier that allowed TCR cDNA molecules to be counted accurately. First-strand cDNA for TCR alpha and beta chains was synthesized from specific primers in the conserved constant-segment region. To control for contamination, every cDNA library was double barcoded, receiving both a SMART-Mk sample barcode and Illumina barcodes. TruSeq adapter sequences, together with Illumina sample barcodes, were added in two successive PCR steps. Sequencing of the TCR alpha and beta cDNA libraries was done on the Illumina HiSeq platform using custom primers. The original methods were these. Unique molecular identifiers were extracted from raw reads with MiGEC, and CDR3 positions were determined with MiXCR. Recombination models were inferred per individual with the repgenHMM and IGoR tools using an EM algorithm. Shared clonotype analysis was performed with the tcR package in R, normalizing sharing by the product of cloneset sizes. To study raw recombination free of thymic and clonal selection effects, out-of-frame nonproductive sequences were analyzed. TCRdb redid the processing of the public reads, applying fastp at Q25 and MiXCR, and retained in-frame beta chains. When rows share a CDR3 protein, they turn into one entry using the most common DNA and genes. None of the V and J calls come from the authors' own analysis; TCRdb made them. Here the sample has 1.5 million to 2 million distinct CDR3 sequences; more than 30% occur a single time. The ten largest account for 0.25% to 0.3% of the sample.

This TCR was sampled from a newborn girl in good health. The sample taken for sequencing was cord blood. The rearrangement joined TRBV20-1 to TRBJ2-4; 8 nucleotides in the junction match TRBD2. The CDR3 protein: CSASQGSGSRNIQYF. The DNA sequence reads TGCAGTGCTAGCCAAGGAAGCGGGAGCCGGAACATTCAGTACTTC.